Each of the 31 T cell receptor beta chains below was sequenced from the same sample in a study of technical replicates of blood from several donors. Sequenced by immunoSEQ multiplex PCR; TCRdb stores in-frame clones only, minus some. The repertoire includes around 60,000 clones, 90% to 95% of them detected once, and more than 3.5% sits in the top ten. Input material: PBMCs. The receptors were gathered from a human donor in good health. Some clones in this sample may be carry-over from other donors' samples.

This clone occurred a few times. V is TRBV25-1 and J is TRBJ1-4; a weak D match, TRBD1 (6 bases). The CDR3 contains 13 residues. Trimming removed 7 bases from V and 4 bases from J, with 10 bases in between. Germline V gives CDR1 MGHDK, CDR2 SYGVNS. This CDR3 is CASKDSFNEKLFF. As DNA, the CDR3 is TGTGCCAGCAAGGACAGCTTTAATGAAAAACTGTTTTTT.

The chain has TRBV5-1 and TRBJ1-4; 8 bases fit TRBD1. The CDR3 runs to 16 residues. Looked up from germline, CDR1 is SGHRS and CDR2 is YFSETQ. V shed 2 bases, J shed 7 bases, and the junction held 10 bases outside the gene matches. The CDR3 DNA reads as TGCGCCAGCAGCTTAGACACGGACAGGGTGGGTGAAAAACTGTTTTTT. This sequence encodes CASSLDTDRVGEKLFF. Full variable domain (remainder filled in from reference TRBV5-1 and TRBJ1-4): KAGVTQTPRYLIKTRGQQVTLSCSPISGHRSVSWYQQTPGQGLQFLFEYFSETQRNKGNFPGRFSGRQFSNSRSEMNVSTLELGDSALYLCASSLDTDRVGEKLFFGSGTQLSVL.

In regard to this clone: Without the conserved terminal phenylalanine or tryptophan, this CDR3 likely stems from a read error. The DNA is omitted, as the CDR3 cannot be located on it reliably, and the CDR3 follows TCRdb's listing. The CDR3 sequence is CASSPDSSS. V is TRBV2 and J is TRBJ2-7; the table calls TRBD2, which could not be checked here. The CDR3 is 9 amino acids long, termini counted. The germline V gene has CDR1 SNHLY and CDR2 FYNNEI.

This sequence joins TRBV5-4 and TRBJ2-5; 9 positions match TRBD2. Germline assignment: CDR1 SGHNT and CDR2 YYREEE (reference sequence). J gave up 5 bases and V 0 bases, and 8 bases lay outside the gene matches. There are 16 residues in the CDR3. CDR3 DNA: TGTGCCAGCAGCTTGGCTCCTGCGGGGGGGTTGGAGACCCAGTACTTC. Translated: CASSLAPAGGLETQYF.

The CDR3 nucleotides are TGCGCCAGCAGCTATACCCTAATGAACACTGAAGCTTTCTTT. Protein sequence: CASSYTLMNTEAFF. The chain links TRBV5-1 to TRBJ1-1; the D is unclear. This CDR3 spans 14 amino acids. The V end was cut by 3 bases, the J end by 0 bases, with 9 bases between. The germline CDR1 and CDR2 sequences are SGHRS and YFSETQ.

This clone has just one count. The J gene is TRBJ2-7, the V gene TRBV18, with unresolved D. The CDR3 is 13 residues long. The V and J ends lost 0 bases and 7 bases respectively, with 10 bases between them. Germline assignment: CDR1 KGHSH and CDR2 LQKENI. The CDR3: CASSPPSHSEQYF. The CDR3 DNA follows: TGTGCCAGCTCACCACCGTCCCATAGTGAGCAGTACTTC. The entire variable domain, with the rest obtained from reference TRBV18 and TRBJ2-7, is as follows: NAGVMQNPRHLVRRRGQEARLRCSPMKGHSHVYWYRQLPEEGLKFMVYLQKENIIDESGMPKERFSAEFPKEGPSILRIQQVVRGDSAAYFCASSPPSHSEQYFGPGTRLTVT.

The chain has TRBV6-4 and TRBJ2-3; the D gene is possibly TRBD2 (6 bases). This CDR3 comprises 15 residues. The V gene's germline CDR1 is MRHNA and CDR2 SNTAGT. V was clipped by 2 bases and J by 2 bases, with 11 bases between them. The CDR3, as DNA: TGTGCCAGCAGTGACGGTAGCGGAGACACAGATACGCAGTATTTT. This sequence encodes CASSDGSGDTDTQYF.

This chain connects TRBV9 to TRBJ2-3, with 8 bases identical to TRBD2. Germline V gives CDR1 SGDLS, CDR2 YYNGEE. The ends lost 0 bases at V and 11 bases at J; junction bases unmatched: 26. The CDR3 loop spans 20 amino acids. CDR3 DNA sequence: TGTGCCAGCAGCGTAGCCAGCGGGGGAGAAGCCTCTCGCACGATAATGGGGCAGTATTTT. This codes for CASSVASGGEASRTIMGQYF.

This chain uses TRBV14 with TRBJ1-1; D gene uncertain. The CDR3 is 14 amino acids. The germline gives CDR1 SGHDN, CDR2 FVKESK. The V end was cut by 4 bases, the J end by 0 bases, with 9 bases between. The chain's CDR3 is CASSRDLLNTEAFF. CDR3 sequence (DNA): TGTGCCAGCAGCCGAGATTTATTGAACACTGAAGCTTTCTTT. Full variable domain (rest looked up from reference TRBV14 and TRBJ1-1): EAGVTQFPSHSVIEKGQTVTLRCDPISGHDNLYWYRRVMGKEIKFLLHFVKESKQDESGMPNNRFLAERTGGTYSTLKVQPAELEDSGVYFCASSRDLLNTEAFFGQGTRLTVV.

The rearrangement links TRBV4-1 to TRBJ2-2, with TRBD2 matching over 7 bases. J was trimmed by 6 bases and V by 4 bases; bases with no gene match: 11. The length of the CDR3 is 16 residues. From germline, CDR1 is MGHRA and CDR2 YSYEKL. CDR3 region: CASSPYSGVLSGELFF. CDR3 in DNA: TGCGCCAGCAGCCCTTACAGCGGGGTCCTCTCCGGGGAGCTGTTTTTT.

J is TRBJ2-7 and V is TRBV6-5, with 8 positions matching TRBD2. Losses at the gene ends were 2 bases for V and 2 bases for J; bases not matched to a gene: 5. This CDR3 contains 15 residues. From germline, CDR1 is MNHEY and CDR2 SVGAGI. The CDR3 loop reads CASSYVVAGTYEQYF. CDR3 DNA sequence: TGTGCCAGCAGTTACGTGGTAGCGGGGACCTACGAGCAGTACTTC.

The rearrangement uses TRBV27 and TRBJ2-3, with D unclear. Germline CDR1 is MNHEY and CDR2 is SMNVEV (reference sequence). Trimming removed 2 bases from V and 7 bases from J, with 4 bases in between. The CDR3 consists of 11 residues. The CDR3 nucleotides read TGTGCCAGCAGTTTAGGCAATACGCAGTATTTT. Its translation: CASSLGNTQYF.

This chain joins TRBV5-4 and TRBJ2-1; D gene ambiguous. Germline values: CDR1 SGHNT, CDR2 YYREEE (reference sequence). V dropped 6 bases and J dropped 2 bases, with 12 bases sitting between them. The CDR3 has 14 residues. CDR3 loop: CASTRPSAYNEQFF. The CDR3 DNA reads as TGTGCCAGCACCAGACCCAGCGCCTACAATGAGCAGTTCTTC.

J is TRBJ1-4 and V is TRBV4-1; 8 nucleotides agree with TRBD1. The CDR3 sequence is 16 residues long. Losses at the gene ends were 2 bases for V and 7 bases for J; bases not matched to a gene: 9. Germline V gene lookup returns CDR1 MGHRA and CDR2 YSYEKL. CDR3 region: CASSQPWGRGPEKLFF. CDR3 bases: TGCGCCAGCAGCCAACCCTGGGGCAGGGGGCCTGAAAAACTGTTTTTT.

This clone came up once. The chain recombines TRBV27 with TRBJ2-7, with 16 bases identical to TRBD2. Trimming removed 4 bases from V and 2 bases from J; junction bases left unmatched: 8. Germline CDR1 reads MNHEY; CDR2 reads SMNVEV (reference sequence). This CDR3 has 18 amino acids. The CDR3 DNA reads TGTGCCAGCAGTTCCCCGGGACTAGCGGGGGGGAGAGCCTACGAGCAGTACTTC. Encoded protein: CASSSPGLAGGRAYEQYF.

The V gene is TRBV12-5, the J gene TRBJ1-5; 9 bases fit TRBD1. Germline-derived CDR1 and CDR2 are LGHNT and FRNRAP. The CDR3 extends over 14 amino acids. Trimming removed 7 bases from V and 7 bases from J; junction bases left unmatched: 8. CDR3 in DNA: TGTGCTAGTGCTCAAACAGGGGGCCCCCAGCCCCAGCATTTT. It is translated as CASAQTGGPQPQHF.

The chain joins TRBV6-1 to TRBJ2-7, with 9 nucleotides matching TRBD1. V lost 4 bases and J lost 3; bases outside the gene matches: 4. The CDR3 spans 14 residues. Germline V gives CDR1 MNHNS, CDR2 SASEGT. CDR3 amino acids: CASSARQGDYEQYF. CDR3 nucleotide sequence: TGTGCCAGCAGTGCACGACAGGGGGACTACGAGCAGTACTTC.

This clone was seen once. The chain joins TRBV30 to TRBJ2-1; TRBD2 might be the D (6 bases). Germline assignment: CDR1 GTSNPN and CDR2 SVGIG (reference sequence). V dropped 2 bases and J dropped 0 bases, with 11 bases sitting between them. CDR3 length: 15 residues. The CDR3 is CAWSRDFSSYNEQFF. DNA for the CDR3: TGTGCCTGGAGTCGGGACTTTAGCTCCTACAATGAGCAGTTCTTC.

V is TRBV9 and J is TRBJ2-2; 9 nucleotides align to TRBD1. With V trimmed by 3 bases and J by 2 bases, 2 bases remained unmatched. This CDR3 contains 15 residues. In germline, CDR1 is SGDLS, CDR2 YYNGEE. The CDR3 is CASSADRGNTGELFF. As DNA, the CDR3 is TGTGCCAGCAGCGCGGACAGGGGAAACACCGGGGAGCTGTTTTTT.

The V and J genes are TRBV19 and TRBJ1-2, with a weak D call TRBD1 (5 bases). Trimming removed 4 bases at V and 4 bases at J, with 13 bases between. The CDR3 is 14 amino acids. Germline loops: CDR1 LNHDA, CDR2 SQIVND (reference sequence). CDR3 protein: CASSTRTSGYGYTF. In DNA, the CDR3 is TGTGCCAGTAGTACTAGGACATCAGGCTATGGCTACACCTTC.

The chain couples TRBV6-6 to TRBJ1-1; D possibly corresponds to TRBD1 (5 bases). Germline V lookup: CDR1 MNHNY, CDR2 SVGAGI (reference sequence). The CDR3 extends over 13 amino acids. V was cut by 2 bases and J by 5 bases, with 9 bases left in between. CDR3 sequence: CASSYGGMTEAFF. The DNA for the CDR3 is TGTGCCAGCAGTTACGGGGGGATGACTGAAGCTTTCTTT.

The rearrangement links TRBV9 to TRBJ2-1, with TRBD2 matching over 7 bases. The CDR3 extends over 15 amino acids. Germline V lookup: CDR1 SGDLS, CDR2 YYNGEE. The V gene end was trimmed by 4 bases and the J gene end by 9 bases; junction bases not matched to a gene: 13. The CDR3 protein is CASSLTGGRTVEQFF. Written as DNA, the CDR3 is TGTGCCAGCAGCTTAACGGGCGGGAGAACTGTTGAGCAGTTCTTC.

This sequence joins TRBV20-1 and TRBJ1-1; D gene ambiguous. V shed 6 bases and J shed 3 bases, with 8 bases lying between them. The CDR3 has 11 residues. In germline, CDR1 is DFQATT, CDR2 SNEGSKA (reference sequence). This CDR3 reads CSAEEYTEAFF. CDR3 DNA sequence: TGCAGTGCGGAGGAGTACACTGAAGCTTTCTTT.

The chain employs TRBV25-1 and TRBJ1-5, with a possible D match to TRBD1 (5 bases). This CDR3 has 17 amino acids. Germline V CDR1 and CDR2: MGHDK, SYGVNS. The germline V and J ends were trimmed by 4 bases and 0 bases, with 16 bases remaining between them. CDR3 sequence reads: CASSANGGEDSNQPQHF. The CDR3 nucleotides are TGTGCCAGCAGTGCGAATGGAGGGGAAGATAGCAATCAGCCCCAGCATTTT.

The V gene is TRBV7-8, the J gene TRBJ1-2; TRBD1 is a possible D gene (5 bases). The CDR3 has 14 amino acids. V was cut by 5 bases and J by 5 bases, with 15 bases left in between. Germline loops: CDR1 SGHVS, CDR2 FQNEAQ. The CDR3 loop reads CASSPQGLPYGYTF. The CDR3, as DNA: TGTGCCAGCAGCCCGCAGGGTCTCCCGTATGGCTACACCTTC.

The CDR3 reads CSAPRGYEQYF. The CDR3 region has the DNA TGCAGTGCCCCCAGGGGCTACGAGCAGTACTTC. The chain is built from TRBV20-1 and TRBJ2-7, with D perhaps TRBD1 (6 bases). CDR1 DFQATT and CDR2 SNEGSKA come from the germline V gene (reference sequence). The CDR3 is 11 residues long. V lost 6 bases, J lost 3 bases, and 9 bases lay in between.

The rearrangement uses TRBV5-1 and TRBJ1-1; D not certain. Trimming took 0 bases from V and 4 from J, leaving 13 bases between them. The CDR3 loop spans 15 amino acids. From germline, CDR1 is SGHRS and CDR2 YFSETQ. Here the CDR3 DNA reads TGCGCCAGCAGCTTGGTGGCAGCCACGGGCACTGAAGCTTTCTTT. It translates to CASSLVAATGTEAFF.

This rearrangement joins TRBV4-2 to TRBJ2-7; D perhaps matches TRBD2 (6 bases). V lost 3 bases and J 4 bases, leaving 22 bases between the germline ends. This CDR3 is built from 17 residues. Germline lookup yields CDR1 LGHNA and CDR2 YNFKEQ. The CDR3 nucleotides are TGTGCCAGCAGCCAGGGGCTCGGGGGAGGCCAACAGTACGAGCAGTACTTC. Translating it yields CASSQGLGGGQQYEQYF.

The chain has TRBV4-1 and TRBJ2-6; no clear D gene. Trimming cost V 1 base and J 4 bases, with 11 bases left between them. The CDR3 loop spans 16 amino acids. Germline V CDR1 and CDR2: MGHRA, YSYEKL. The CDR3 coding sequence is TGCGCCAGCAGCCAAGTCACGAACTCCGGGGCCAACGTCCTGACTTTC. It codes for CASSQVTNSGANVLTF.

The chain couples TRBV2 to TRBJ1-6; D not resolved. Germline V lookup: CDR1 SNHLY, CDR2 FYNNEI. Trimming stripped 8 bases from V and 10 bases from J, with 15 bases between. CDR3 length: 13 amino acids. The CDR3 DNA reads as TGTGCCAGCGGACCGGACGGGGTCTCACCCCTCCACTTT. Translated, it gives CASGPDGVSPLHF.

CDR3 in DNA: TGTGCCAGCAGTCAACAGGGGGCTAACTATGGCTACACCTTC. Encoded protein: CASSQQGANYGYTF. This chain uses TRBV6-5 with TRBJ1-2; TRBD1 agrees at 8 bases. The CDR3 loop spans 14 amino acids. Looked up from germline, CDR1 is MNHEY and CDR2 is SVGAGI. Trimming at V came to 5 bases and at J to 0 bases, leaving 2 bases not matched to a gene.